Each of the 26 T cell receptor beta chains below was sequenced from the same sample in a study of blood T cell repertoires in COVID-19 (dated by TCRdb to the early 2020s). The library was built by means of the immunoSEQ multiplex PCR assay. The immuneACCESS repertoire file appears here via TCRdb, limited to in-frame rearrangements. These files lack a portion of the clones; in checked studies, under half of the deficit traces to unresolved V genes, and the cause of the others is not known. The sample contains about 430,000 clones, roughly nine tenths of them found a single time. The top ten clones comprise roughly 1.1% of the sample. The sequencing input was PBMCs or T cells enriched from blood (not recorded which). Source of these receptors: a man aged 25 to 45 who had recovered from COVID-19.

In this sample, this clone turned up once. The rearrangement joins TRBV5-4 to TRBJ1-2; TRBD1 matches at 12 bases. CDR1 is SGHNT and CDR2 is YYREEE in the germline V gene (reference sequence). The CDR3 totals 15 residues. Trimming cost V 4 bases and J 2 bases; bases outside gene matches: 3. The CDR3: CASSGTGGPNYGYTF. CDR3 DNA: TGTGCCAGCAGCGGGACAGGGGGCCCCAACTATGGCTACACCTTC.

V and J are TRBV3-1 (or the pseudogene TRBV3-2) and TRBJ2-2; TRBD2 aligns across 14 bases. V was pared by 1 base and J by 6 bases, with 13 bases of the junction left unmatched. CDR3 length equals 20 residues. CDR1 is LGHDT, CDR2 YNNKEL, per germline (reference sequence). The CDR3 DNA sequence: TGTGCCAGCAGCCAAGCCCCCAGGGCAGGACTAGCGGGAGGAGCCGGGGAGCTGTTTTTT. This translates into CASSQAPRAGLAGGAGELFF.

The rearrangement joins TRBV5-1 to TRBJ1-2; 11 nucleotides line up with TRBD1. CDR1 is SGHRS and CDR2 is YFSETQ in the germline V gene. Unmatched junction bases numbered 9, after V lost 4 bases and J lost 7 bases. CDR3 size: 15 residues. CDR3 residues: CASSGAGTGGIGYTF. The CDR3 bases are TGCGCCAGCAGCGGGGCCGGGACAGGGGGGATTGGCTACACCTTC. Combining the CDR3 with reference TRBV5-1 and TRBJ1-2 gives the whole variable domain KAGVTQTPRYLIKTRGQQVTLSCSPISGHRSVSWYQQTPGQGLQFLFEYFSETQRNKGNFPGRFSGRQFSNSRSEMNVSTLELGDSALYLCASSGAGTGGIGYTFGSGTRLTVV.

This clone appeared once. The V gene is TRBV18, the J gene TRBJ1-6; D perhaps matches TRBD1 (6 bases). From germline, CDR1 is KGHSH and CDR2 LQKENI. The V and J ends lost 2 bases and 5 bases respectively, with 16 bases between them. The CDR3 loop spans 17 amino acids. CDR3 nucleotides: TGTGCCAGCTCACCAGAGCTGACCGGGACAAATAATTCACCCCTCCACTTT. As protein: CASSPELTGTNNSPLHF.

There are many counts of this clone. The chain combines TRBV6-6 with TRBJ2-1; 13 bases fit TRBD2. The junction had 9 bases not matched to a gene; V was cut back by 5 bases and J by 5 bases. The V gene's germline CDR1 is MNHNY and CDR2 SVGAGI (reference sequence). This CDR3 has 17 amino acids. CDR3 DNA sequence: TGTGCCAGCAGTCTTACACCGGGACTAGCGGGAAACAATGAGCAGTTCTTC. Protein sequence: CASSLTPGLAGNNEQFF.

The V gene is TRBV7-2, the J gene TRBJ2-7; 8 positions agree with TRBD2. Trimming cost V 4 bases and J 2 bases; bases outside gene matches: 4. Looked up from germline, CDR1 is SGHTA and CDR2 is FQGNSA. The CDR3 sequence is 14 residues long. CDR3 nucleotides: TGTGCCAGCAGCTACACCGGGAGGGCCTACGAGCAGTACTTC. This codes for CASSYTGRAYEQYF.

The chain combines TRBV27 with TRBJ2-7, with TRBD2 matching 9 bases. The germline V gene has CDR1 MNHEY and CDR2 SMNVEV (reference sequence). V shed 4 bases and J 3 bases; nucleotides not matched to a gene: 7. CDR3 length: 15 residues. This chain's CDR3 is CASSSSSGTYYEQYF. The CDR3 coding sequence is TGTGCCAGCAGTTCTTCTAGCGGGACTTACTACGAGCAGTACTTC.

The chain recombines TRBV12-3 or TRBV12-4 with TRBJ2-7, with TRBD1 matching 7 bases. V shed 3 bases and J 3 bases; nucleotides not matched to a gene: 2. The CDR3 has 13 amino acids. CDR3 in DNA: TGTGCCAGCAGTTTCCAGGGGGACTACGAGCAGTACTTC. Protein product: CASSFQGDYEQYF.

This chain links TRBV3-1 (or the pseudogene TRBV3-2) with TRBJ2-7; TRBD2 matches at 9 bases. V shed 0 bases, J shed 5 bases, and the junction held 5 bases outside the gene matches. Germline CDR1 LGHDT, CDR2 YNNKEL (reference sequence). This CDR3 spans 15 amino acids. CDR3 sequence (DNA): TGTGCCAGCAGCCAAGAGATAGCGGGAGTGAACGAGCAGTACTTC. Translating gives CASSQEIAGVNEQYF.

This chain uses TRBV5-1 with TRBJ2-1; no reliable D call. Trimming removed 7 bases at V and 6 bases at J, with 20 bases between. Germline CDR1 SGHRS, CDR2 YFSETQ. The CDR3 sequence is 15 residues long. The CDR3 loop reads CASCSRPSPINEQFF. The CDR3 coding sequence is TGCGCCAGCTGCTCGCGGCCCTCACCCATCAATGAGCAGTTCTTC.

The chain combines TRBV19 with TRBJ1-4; maybe TRBD1 (6 bases). Germline V CDR1 and CDR2: LNHDA, SQIVND (reference sequence). CDR3 length: 14 amino acids. V dropped 6 bases and J dropped 0 bases, with 8 bases sitting between them. CDR3 DNA sequence: TGTGCCAGTAGCAGGACAGCAACTAATGAAAAACTGTTTTTT. Protein: CASSRTATNEKLFF.

V usage is TRBV3-1 (or the pseudogene TRBV3-2) and J usage is TRBJ1-1; tentatively, D is TRBD1 (5 bases). The CDR3 extends over 16 amino acids. Germline V lookup: CDR1 LGHDT, CDR2 YNNKEL (reference sequence). Trimming removed 0 bases at V and 3 bases at J, with 14 bases between. The CDR3 loop reads CASSQDLPDSYTEAFF. For the CDR3, the DNA is TGTGCCAGCAGCCAAGATCTTCCAGACAGTTACACTGAAGCTTTCTTT.

The chain carries TRBV7-2 and TRBJ2-6, with no clear D. The V end was cut by 5 bases, the J end by 1 base, with 3 bases between. This CDR3 has 13 amino acids. Germline V gives CDR1 SGHTA, CDR2 FQGNSA. In nucleotides, the CDR3 is TGTGCCAGCAGCCCTTCTGGGGCCAACGTCCTGACTTTC. Protein product: CASSPSGANVLTF.

CDR3 amino acids: CASSSGLAPLEQYF. CDR3 in DNA: TGTGCCAGCTCATCGGGACTAGCGCCTCTCGAGCAGTACTTC. The chain combines TRBV18 with TRBJ2-7; 10 nucleotides match TRBD2. V lost 5 bases to trimming and J lost 6 bases; unmatched junction nucleotides: 7. CDR3 length: 14 residues. Germline assignment: CDR1 KGHSH and CDR2 LQKENI.

V and J are TRBV7-9 and TRBJ2-7, with 9 nucleotides matching TRBD1. Trimming took 10 bases from V and 6 from J; bases not matched to a gene: 13. The CDR3 contains 14 residues. From germline, CDR1 is SEHNR and CDR2 FQNEAQ (reference sequence). CDR3 nucleotides: TGTGCCACCACGGGACAGGGAGAACGAAGCGAGCAGTACTTC. It codes for CATTGQGERSEQYF.

This chain uses TRBV5-5 with TRBJ1-6; a possible D gene is TRBD1 (6 bases). The germline gives CDR1 SGHKS, CDR2 YYEKEE (reference sequence). The CDR3 length is 14 residues. The V end lost 4 bases, the J end lost 7 bases, and 12 bases lay between the germline ends. The CDR3 loop reads CASSPRTANSPLHF. The CDR3, as DNA: TGTGCCAGCAGCCCACGGACAGCCAATTCACCCCTCCACTTT.

The chain joins TRBV20-1 to TRBJ2-5, with unresolved D. The CDR3 length is 10 residues. V was pared by 7 bases and J by 5 bases, with 8 bases between. Germline lookup yields CDR1 DFQATT and CDR2 SNEGSKA (reference sequence). The CDR3 coding sequence is TGCAGTGTCCTCCCTGAGACCCAGTACTTC. It translates to CSVLPETQYF.

This clone was detected a few times. The rearrangement joins TRBV5-4 to TRBJ2-5, with 10 positions matching TRBD2. CDR1 is SGHNT and CDR2 is YYREEE in the germline V gene (reference sequence). The CDR3 is made up of 17 amino acids. The trim removed 5 bases at V and 3 bases at J, leaving 13 bases unmatched. The CDR3 DNA reads TGTGCCAGCAGAGAGCGGGAGGGCCCCCTTCCAGAAGAGACCCAGTACTTC. This encodes CASREREGPLPEETQYF.

The rearrangement uses TRBV9 and TRBJ1-6, with D possibly TRBD1 on 6 matching bases. The CDR3 is 16 residues long. Trimming took off 3 bases at V and 6 bases at J, with 16 bases between the two ends. The V gene's germline CDR1 is SGDLS and CDR2 YYNGEE. The CDR3 nucleotides read TGTGCCAGCAGCGAGAGGGGGACCATCACTAATTCACCCCTCCACTTT. It yields the protein CASSERGTITNSPLHF.

The chain couples TRBV12-3 or TRBV12-4 to TRBJ2-3; 7 positions agree with TRBD2. Trimming at V came to 8 bases and at J to 2 bases, leaving 4 bases not matched to a gene. This CDR3 comprises 13 residues. CDR3 sequence reads: CASVRGVTDTQYF. The CDR3 DNA follows: TGTGCCAGCGTTCGGGGGGTCACAGATACGCAGTATTTT.

The chain is built from TRBV4-1 and TRBJ2-5; weak D call: TRBD2 (5 bases). The V and J ends lost 8 bases and 5 bases respectively, with 21 bases between them. Germline V gene lookup returns CDR1 MGHRA and CDR2 YSYEKL. The CDR3 is made up of 15 amino acids. The CDR3 sequence is CASEMRWQRGETQYF. The CDR3 nucleotides are TGCGCCAGCGAGATGAGGTGGCAGAGAGGGGAGACCCAGTACTTC.

This sequence joins TRBV19 and TRBJ2-1, with D unresolved. V was trimmed by 7 bases and J by 7 bases, leaving 8 bases between them. From germline, CDR1 is LNHDA and CDR2 SQIVND (reference sequence). The CDR3 has 11 amino acids. The CDR3 nucleotides are TGTGCCAGTACCCAGTTTAATGAGCAGTTCTTC. Encoded protein: CASTQFNEQFF.

This sequence joins TRBV24-1 and TRBJ2-7, with 11 bases aligning to TRBD1. Germline V lookup: CDR1 KGHDR, CDR2 SFDVKD. This CDR3 spans 15 amino acids. V gave up 4 bases and J gave up 3 bases; unmatched junction bases: 4. The CDR3 reads CATSDQGQGVYEQYF. CDR3 nucleotides: TGTGCCACCAGTGACCAGGGACAGGGGGTCTACGAGCAGTACTTC.

DNA of the CDR3: TGTGCCAGCAGTGAAGCCAGGCTTTACTGGTTCTTC. This encodes CASSEARLYWFF. V gene TRBV2 combines with J gene TRBJ2-1; D gene ambiguous. This CDR3 region has 12 residues. The ends were cut back, 0 bases at V and 15 bases at J, with 12 bases in the middle. Per the germline V gene, CDR1 is SNHLY and CDR2 is FYNNEI. Supplemented by reference TRBV2 and TRBJ2-1, the full variable domain reads EPEVTQTPSHQVTQMGQEVILRCVPISNHLYFYWYRQILGQKVEFLVSFYNNEISEKSEIFDDQFSVERPDGSNFTLKIRSTKLEDSAMYFCASSEARLYWFFGPGTRLTVL.

This chain links TRBV11-2 with TRBJ2-3; D remains ambiguous. Trimming took 4 bases from V and 7 from J, leaving 18 bases between them. Germline loops: CDR1 SGHAT, CDR2 FQNNGV. CDR3 length: 15 amino acids. The CDR3 DNA sequence: TGTGCCAGCAGCTACTCCGGGTTCGAAATAAATACGCAGTATTTT. Protein product: CASSYSGFEINTQYF.

The rearrangement uses TRBV3-1 (or the pseudogene TRBV3-2) and TRBJ1-4, with 9 bases matching TRBD1. This CDR3 has 16 amino acids. Germline CDR1 and CDR2: LGHDT and YNNKEL (reference sequence). V shed 3 bases and J 4 bases; nucleotides not matched to a gene: 6. CDR3 sequence (DNA): TGTGCCAGCAGCCAGGGGACAGGGACCAATAATGAAAAACTGTTTTTT. Protein: CASSQGTGTNNEKLFF.